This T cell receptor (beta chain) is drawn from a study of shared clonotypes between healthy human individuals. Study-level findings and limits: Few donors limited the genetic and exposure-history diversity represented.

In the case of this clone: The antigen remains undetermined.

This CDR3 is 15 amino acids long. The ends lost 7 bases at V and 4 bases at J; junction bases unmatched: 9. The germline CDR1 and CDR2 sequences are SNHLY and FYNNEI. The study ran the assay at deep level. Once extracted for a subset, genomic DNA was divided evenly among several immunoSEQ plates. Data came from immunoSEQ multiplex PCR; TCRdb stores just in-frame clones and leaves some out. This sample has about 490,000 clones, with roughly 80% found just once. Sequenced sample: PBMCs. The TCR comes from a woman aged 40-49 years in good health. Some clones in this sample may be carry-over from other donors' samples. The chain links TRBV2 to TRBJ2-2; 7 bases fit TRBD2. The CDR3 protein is CASNPAREGTGELFF. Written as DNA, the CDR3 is TGTGCCAGCAACCCGGCCAGGGAGGGCACCGGGGAGCTGTTTTTT.